Each of the 8 T cell receptor beta chains below was sequenced from the same sample in a study of blood T cell repertoires in COVID-19. Method: immunoSEQ multiplex PCR; TCRdb's copy keeps in-frame clones and lacks some. Among 120,000 to 150,000 clones, about 83% were seen once, and the ten largest hold about 8.1%. The sample comprised peripheral blood. These receptors all come from a man in his thirties or forties with COVID-19, enrolled during active disease.

The J gene is TRBJ1-4, the V gene TRBV4-1; D ambiguous. CDR3 length: 15 residues. Germline CDR1 reads MGHRA; CDR2 reads YSYEKL. V lost 0 bases to trimming and J lost 3 bases, with 8 bases between them. CDR3 DNA: TGCGCCAGCAGCCAAGATGGAGAACCTAATGAAAAACTGTTTTTT. Its protein product is CASSQDGEPNEKLFF.

This chain uses TRBV7-6 with TRBJ2-7, with TRBD2 as a possible D gene (6 bases). This CDR3 region has 14 residues. V lost 5 bases and J 3 bases, leaving 14 bases between the germline ends. The germline V gene encodes CDR1 SGHVS and CDR2 FNYEAQ. The CDR3 region has the DNA TGTGCCAGCAGCCCCCCCGGAGGGAGCTACGAGCAGTACTTC. Its protein product is CASSPPGGSYEQYF.

The chain uses TRBV27 and TRBJ2-7, with D unclear. Germline loops: CDR1 MNHEY, CDR2 SMNVEV (reference sequence). Trimming removed 5 bases from V and 3 bases from J, with 23 bases in between. The CDR3 extends over 17 amino acids. The CDR3 is CASSPSNTELLLYEQYF. DNA of the CDR3: TGTGCCAGCAGTCCTTCTAATACCGAGCTCCTCCTCTACGAGCAGTACTTC.

The chain recombines TRBV18 with TRBJ1-3; TRBD1 matches at 10 bases. The CDR3 loop spans 16 amino acids. V trimming: 2 bases; J trimming: 3 bases; junction bases outside the gene matches: 4. Per the germline V gene, CDR1 is KGHSH and CDR2 is LQKENI. The CDR3: CASSPGQGEFGNTIYF. CDR3 bases: TGTGCCAGCTCACCAGGACAGGGGGAATTTGGAAACACCATATATTTT.

The chain recombines TRBV30 with TRBJ2-7; TRBD2 is a possible D gene (7 bases). Trimming removed 1 base from V and 4 bases from J, with 11 bases in between. There are 13 residues in the CDR3. Per germline, CDR1 GTSNPN and CDR2 SVGIG (reference sequence). DNA for the CDR3: TGTGCCTGGAGTGAAAGGGGGGGTTACGAGCAGTACTTC. Encoded protein: CAWSERGGYEQYF.

In its sample, this clone was seen once. This CDR3 is CASSPGGRLAYNEQFF. The CDR3 bases are TGTGCCAGCAGCCCAGGGGGTCGACTAGCCTACAATGAGCAGTTCTTC. This rearrangement joins TRBV7-9 to TRBJ2-1, with D possibly matching TRBD1 (7 bases). V shed 5 bases and J shed 2 bases, with 16 bases lying between them. CDR3 size: 16 residues. Per germline, CDR1 SEHNR and CDR2 FQNEAQ (reference sequence).

The rearrangement joins TRBV6-2 or TRBV6-3 to TRBJ2-3, with 7 bases aligning to TRBD1. The CDR3 loop spans 16 amino acids. In germline, CDR1 is MNHEY, CDR2 SVGEGT. Losses at the gene ends were 4 bases for V and 4 bases for J; bases not matched to a gene: 11. CDR3 nucleotides: TGTGCCAGCAGTTCAGAGTTGGACAGGCCTCCAGATACGCAGTATTTT. Translated, it gives CASSSELDRPPDTQYF.

This clone is a singleton in its sample. The chain recombines TRBV19 with TRBJ1-5, with D perhaps TRBD1 (6 bases). Trimming removed 3 bases from V and 4 bases from J, with 13 bases in between. CDR1 is LNHDA, CDR2 SQIVND, per germline (reference sequence). The CDR3 consists of 15 residues. The CDR3 protein is CASSISGRGNQPQHF. The CDR3 bases are TGTGCCAGTAGTATTTCGGGAAGGGGGAATCAGCCCCAGCATTTT.